This T cell receptor beta chain was sequenced during a study of blood T cells in healthy people across ages. V shed 6 bases and J shed 0 bases, with 14 bases lying between them. The CDR3 runs 15 residues. The V gene's germline CDR1 is SGHRS and CDR2 YFSETQ. The authors ran a second PCR of about 6 to 11 cycles using a sample-barcoded 5' primer and a J-beta primer mix. Each CDR3 protein is one row after TCRdb ran MiXCR on the 5' RACE reads. The sample contains more than 650,000 distinct CDR3 sequences, roughly 20% of which appear only once. The clonotype comes from a man aged 65-85 years in good health. The specimen was blood. V and J are TRBV5-1 and TRBJ2-3; D may correspond to TRBD1 or TRBD2 (5 bases each). The DNA for the CDR3 is TGCGCCAGCACCTGGTGGGACGGAAGCACAGATACGCAGTATTTT. Amino acid sequence: CASTWWDGSTDTQYF.